The entry below describes one TCR beta chain. The record originates from a study of identical twins. This CDR3 has 14 residues. Trimming removed 4 bases at V and 0 bases at J, with 8 bases between. TCRdb independently ran MiXCR on the 5' RACE reads; one entry per CDR3 protein. The sample yields approximately 190,000 distinct CDR3 sequences, 15% to 20% seen once. This sample was also put to use in a study of T cells expressing NK-cell markers.

This TCR derives from a woman aged 18-29 years in good health. The rearrangement links TRBV12-3 or TRBV12-4 to TRBJ2-3; D is uncertain. Sequencing was performed on CD8+ T cells sorted from blood. DNA of the CDR3: TGTGCCAGCAGTTATACTTCTAGCACAGATACGCAGTATTTT. Amino acid sequence: CASSYTSSTDTQYF.